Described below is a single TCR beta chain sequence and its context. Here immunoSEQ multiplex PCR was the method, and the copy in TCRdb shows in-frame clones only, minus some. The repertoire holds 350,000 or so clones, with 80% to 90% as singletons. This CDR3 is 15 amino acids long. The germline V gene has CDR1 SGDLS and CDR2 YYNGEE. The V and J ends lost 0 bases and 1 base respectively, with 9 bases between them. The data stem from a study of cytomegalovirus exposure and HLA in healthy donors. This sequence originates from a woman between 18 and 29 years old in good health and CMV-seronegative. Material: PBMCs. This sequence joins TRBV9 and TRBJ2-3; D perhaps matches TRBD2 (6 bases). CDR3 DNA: TGTGCCAGCAGCGTAGGGCTAGCGCGCACAGATACGCAGTATTTT. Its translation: CASSVGLARTDTQYF. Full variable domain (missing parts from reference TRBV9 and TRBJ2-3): DSGVTQTPKHLITATGQRVTLRCSPRSGDLSVYWYQQSLDQGLQFLIQYYNGEERAKGNILERFSAQQFPDLHSELNLSSLELGDSALYFCASSVGLARTDTQYFGPGTRLTVL.